This T cell receptor beta chain was sequenced for a study of PD-1 blockade in classical Hodgkin lymphoma. The time point denotes: cycle 4 day 1 (C4D1), after 5 to 7 weeks of nivolumab. Relapses following autologous stem cell transplantation were seen in all patients, with brentuximab vedotin exposure varying. Complete response, partial response or progressive disease made up the best responses. General study results and limits: By C4D1, diversity of CD4+ TCRs had risen significantly, whereas that of CD8+ TCRs had not. Newly diagnosed patients had diversity similar to the baseline diversity of complete responders. Newly diagnosed patients had baseline TCR diversity that was reportedly lower than that of healthy donors.

This clone showed up just a few times. Its antigen is as yet unknown. The protocol was immunoSEQ multiplex PCR, while the TCRdb copy is restricted to in-frame clones and leaves out a portion. The top ten clones hold approximately 3% of a sample with about 44,000 clones, 55% to 80% of them seen once. Here the sequenced sample was peripheral blood mononuclear cells (PBMCs), taken before the fourth cycle of nivolumab. The receptor was isolated from a human donor with classical Hodgkin lymphoma.

Here the CDR3 reads CASSGAFTPTF. Here the CDR3 DNA reads TGTGCCAGCAGTGGAGCCTTTACCCCCACCTTC. The V call is TRBV25-1, the J call TRBJ1-2; D is unclear. Trimming took 4 bases from V and 13 from J, leaving 13 bases between them. The CDR3 spans 11 residues. Germline-derived CDR1 and CDR2 are MGHDK and SYGVNS.